These T cell receptor beta chains were read from a single sample in a study of T cell repertoires in cytomegalovirus infection. TCRdb re-analysed the reads in MiXCR, keeping a single row per CDR3 protein. The data hold 650,000 to 850,000 distinct CDR3 sequences, with 25% to 35% observed a single time. Their target antigens are unknown. The input for sequencing was cultured CD8+ T cells from PBMCs, taken from culture after CMV antigen stimulation. These receptors were obtained from a human donor in good health (CMV status not recorded). Some clones in this sample may be carry-over from other donors' samples. The CDR3 runs from the conserved cysteine through the conserved F or W. The order of the fields is V gene, clone size, J gene, CDR3 protein. Some rows mark clone size as missing; the rest say once, few, many or name a class of expanded clone.

TRBV4-1	-	TRBJ2-2	CASSQVSGLYTGELFF
TRBV12-3/TRBV12-4	many	TRBJ1-4	CASSLPGREEKLFF
TRBV4-1	few	TRBJ2-3	CASSLGLPSTDTQYF
TRBV7-9	-	TRBJ1-4	CASSSLQGGGEKLFF
TRBV29-1	once	TRBJ2-7	CSVDSPMGPQYEQYF
TRBV6-1	-	TRBJ1-6	CASSLSRVRADSPLHF
TRBV11-3	-	TRBJ1-5	CASSLGLIADAQQPQHF
TRBV4-3	-	TRBJ1-6	CASSQGRGANSPLHF
TRBV7-9	few	TRBJ1-4	CASSFRRGEKLFF
TRBV7-6	few	TRBJ2-3	CASSSRRDGSDRTDTQYF
TRBV12-3/TRBV12-4	many	TRBJ2-7	CASSFPGSEQYF